Listed below are T cell receptor beta chains from one sample, sequenced in a study of T cells expressing NK-cell markers. From the 5' RACE reads, TCRdb lists one entry per CDR3 protein and no DNA. This sample lists about 550,000 distinct CDR3 sequences; its ten largest clones have approximately 4%. What was sequenced was blood T cells: a sorted CD56 or NKG2C T cell subset, CD4+ or CD8+ T cells, or bulk PBMC T cells (not recorded which). The receptors originated from a man in his late teens or twenties in good health. Both conserved end residues are part of each CDR3. The order of the fields is J gene, V gene, CDR3 protein.

TRBJ2-3 TRBV5-1 CASSLVWSGDISDTQYF
TRBJ1-3 TRBV15 CATSRETAGNTIYF
TRBJ1-2 TRBV28 CASRPWEDGYTF
TRBJ1-6 TRBV9 CASSVGDTNSPLHF
TRBJ2-1 TRBV5-5 CASSSNTHPSGSLDEQFF
TRBJ2-1 TRBV5-5 CATSSSHNEQFF
TRBJ1-2 TRBV29-1 CSVGVADGYTF
TRBJ2-5 TRBV2 CASSRQGLETQYF
TRBJ2-3 TRBV18 CASSPPASAGTDTQYF
TRBJ2-7 TRBV4-2 CASSQTGGTYEQYF
TRBJ2-3 TRBV27 CASSFPTPGGGKEDTQYF
TRBJ1-3 TRBV5-1 CASSSQPTQGTSGNTIYF
TRBJ2-1 TRBV20-1 CSAPEFTTGNNEQFF
TRBJ1-5 TRBV6-2/TRBV6-3 CASRSLMGSLWPQHF
TRBJ2-5 TRBV5-1 CASSLGEGRFETQYF
TRBJ2-7 TRBV12-3/TRBV12-4 CASSPQTGVLIKYEQYF